This T cell receptor beta chain stems from a study of blood T cell repertoires in COVID-19. Study-wide background: Spain, Italy and the United States supplied samples that represented acute and convalescent COVID-19. T cells, B-cell-depleted T cells, or PBMCs supplied cDNA or gDNA.

Germline V CDR1 and CDR2: KGHDR, SFDVKD. Trimming took off 3 bases at V and 4 bases at J, with 14 bases between the two ends. CDR3 length: 16 residues. In the study's own analysis: The authors estimated nucleated cell counts from reference gene primer amplification. Produced via immunoSEQ multiplex PCR; TCRdb's table is partial and in-frame only. That table furnishes V, J and clone size, whereas the DNA furnished D and trimming. The sample lists around 160,000 clones, about 90% occurring once. The receptor was derived from a human donor in a cohort sampled during active COVID-19. Sequenced material: peripheral blood. This chain links TRBV24-1 with TRBJ2-2, with D perhaps matching TRBD1 (6 bases). CDR3 amino acids: CATSDPPGHLTGELFF. In DNA form, the CDR3 reads TGTGCCACCAGTGATCCTCCGGGACACCTCACCGGGGAGCTGTTTTTT.